This T cell receptor beta chain was recovered during a study of T-cell memory formation after mild COVID-19. Study-wide context: Largely donor-specific sequence clusters came from a couple of donors. Overall study results and limits: Contracting CD4+ clones were located mainly in CM and EM, and CD8+ clones in EMRA. Pre-infection memory carried some responding clones, suggesting that cross-reactive memory joined.

A remark on this clonotype: Its antigen is not known.

From the 5' RACE reads, TCRdb called clonotypes with MiXCR, one entry per CDR3 protein. Of around 370,000 distinct CDR3 sequences listed, around 20% are singletons. In germline, CDR1 is SGHRS, CDR2 YFSETQ. V lost 4 bases, J lost 1 base, and 17 bases lay in between. The length of the CDR3 is 16 residues. The sample consisted of PBMCs or a T cell subset sorted from them (not recorded which). This TCR derives from an adult woman who had mild COVID-19 (a few samples of this study predate the infection). Cell type and time point are not known. The chain couples TRBV5-1 to TRBJ1-1; a possible D gene is TRBD1 (5 bases). CDR3 residues: CASSPHSTAPNTEAFF. DNA for the CDR3: TGCGCCAGCAGCCCACACTCGACAGCCCCGAACACTGAAGCTTTCTTT.